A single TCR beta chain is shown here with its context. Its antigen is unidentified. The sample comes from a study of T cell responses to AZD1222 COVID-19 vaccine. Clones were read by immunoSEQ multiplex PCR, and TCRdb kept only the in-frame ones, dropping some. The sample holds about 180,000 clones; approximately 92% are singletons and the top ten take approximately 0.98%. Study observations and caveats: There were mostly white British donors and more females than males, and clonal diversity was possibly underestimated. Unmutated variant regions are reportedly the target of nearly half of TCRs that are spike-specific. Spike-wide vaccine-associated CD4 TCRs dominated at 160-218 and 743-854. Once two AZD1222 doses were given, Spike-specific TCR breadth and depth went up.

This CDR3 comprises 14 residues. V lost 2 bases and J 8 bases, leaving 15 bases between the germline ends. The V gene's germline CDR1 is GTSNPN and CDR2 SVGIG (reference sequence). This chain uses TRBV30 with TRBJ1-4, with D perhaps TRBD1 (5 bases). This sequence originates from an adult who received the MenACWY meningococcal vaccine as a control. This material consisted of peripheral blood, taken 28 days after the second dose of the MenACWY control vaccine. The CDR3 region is CAWSPGLAGEKLFF. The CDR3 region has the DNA TGTGCCTGGAGTCCGGGACTGGCAGGGGAAAAACTGTTTTTT. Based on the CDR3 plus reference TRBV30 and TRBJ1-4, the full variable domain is SQTIHQWPATLVQPVGSPLSLECTVEGTSNPNLYWYRQAAGRGLQLLFYSVGIGQISSEVPQNLSASRPQDRQFILSSKKLLLSDSGFYLCAWSPGLAGEKLFFGSGTQLSVL.